The 22 T cell receptor beta chains listed next were all sequenced from one sample in a study of post-analysis software for immune sequencing data. General study findings and limits: In patients, TRBV5-6, TRBV5-1 and TRBV20-1 belonged to five or six TRBV segments found more frequently than in controls.

No antigen is known for these receptors. Unique molecular identifiers featured in each of the TCR beta cDNA libraries. TCRdb reanalysed the PCR reads using MiXCR and keeps one entry per CDR3 protein. Altogether 450,000 to 700,000 distinct CDR3 sequences are present, roughly 46% being singletons, with the ten largest covering approximately 1.7%. Sequencing was carried out using blood. The origin of the receptors is a girl aged 10 to 17 with multiple sclerosis.

The CDR3 bases are TGTGCCAGCACCAAGAACCCGCTAGCGGGAGGCGGCAATGAGCAGTTCTTC. Its protein product is CASTKNPLAGGGNEQFF. The chain recombines TRBV6-1 with TRBJ2-1, with TRBD2 identical over 11 bases. Germline loops: CDR1 MNHNS, CDR2 SASEGT. The trim removed 7 bases at V and 6 bases at J, leaving 14 bases unmatched. The CDR3 has 17 amino acids.

This clonotype was picked up a small number of times. V is TRBV7-9 and J is TRBJ2-1, with 9 nucleotides matching TRBD2. The CDR3 length is 16 residues. V shed 1 base and J 8 bases; nucleotides not matched to a gene: 9. CDR1 and CDR2 from the germline V gene are SEHNR and FQNEAQ (reference sequence). This chain's CDR3 is CASSLDPGLARYEQFF. As DNA, the CDR3 is TGTGCCAGCAGCTTAGACCCGGGACTAGCAAGGTATGAGCAGTTCTTC.

CDR3 bases: TGTGCCAGCAGTGACGGCTCCCGAAGAGGAGAGACCCAGTACTTC. Translation: CASSDGSRRGETQYF. The J gene is TRBJ2-5, the V gene TRBV25-1; D is uncertain. CDR1 and CDR2 (germline): MGHDK, SYGVNS. The CDR3 contains 15 residues. Trimming cost V 3 bases and J 4 bases, with 15 bases left between them.

This chain uses TRBV4-1 with TRBJ1-2; D is unresolved. The CDR3 spans 15 residues. Trimming shortened V by 1 base and J by 2 bases, and 11 bases separated the two germline ends. Germline V gene data show CDR1 as MGHRA and CDR2 as YSYEKL. The CDR3 DNA reads TGCGCCAGCAGCCAAGGACGGACGGAGAACTATGGCTACACCTTC. Encoded protein: CASSQGRTENYGYTF.

V and J are TRBV12-3 or TRBV12-4 and TRBJ2-5; D is tentatively TRBD1 or TRBD2 (5 bases each). The CDR3 length is 14 residues. Trimming took off 6 bases at V and 7 bases at J, with 18 bases between the two ends. The CDR3 bases are TGTGCCAGCAGCCCCGCTAGCAACCAGGGGACCCAGTACTTC. It yields the protein CASSPASNQGTQYF.

V gene TRBV7-9 combines with J gene TRBJ1-2, with TRBD1 identical over 9 bases. The J segment lost 8 bases and the V segment lost 5 bases, leaving 9 bases of the junction unmatched. Germline V gene sequence: CDR1 SEHNR, CDR2 FQNEAQ (reference sequence). The CDR3 has 14 amino acids. The CDR3: CASSDGRDREGYTF. The CDR3 DNA reads TGTGCCAGCAGCGACGGCCGGGACAGGGAGGGCTACACCTTC.

This sequence joins TRBV11-1 and TRBJ2-6, with 9 nucleotides matching TRBD1. V lost 5 bases to trimming and J lost 0 bases; unmatched junction nucleotides: 5. The germline V gene has CDR1 SGHAT and CDR2 FQDESV (reference sequence). The CDR3 runs 17 residues. CDR3 protein: CASSHGQGRSGANVLTF. The CDR3, as DNA: TGTGCCAGCAGCCACGGACAGGGGCGCTCTGGGGCCAACGTCCTGACTTTC.

The rearrangement links TRBV27 to TRBJ2-7, with D hard to call. Germline V gene sequence: CDR1 MNHEY, CDR2 SMNVEV (reference sequence). The CDR3 has 12 residues. The V and J ends lost 8 bases and 1 base respectively, with 9 bases between them. The CDR3 loop is CASLDASYEQYF. In DNA form, the CDR3 reads TGTGCCAGCCTTGACGCATCCTACGAGCAGTACTTC.

The chain uses TRBV5-1 and TRBJ1-1; no clear D. The CDR3 consists of 13 residues. Germline assignment: CDR1 SGHRS and CDR2 YFSETQ. Trimming cost V 4 bases and J 2 bases, with 9 bases left between them. CDR3 loop: CASSGSHNTEAFF. Written as DNA, the CDR3 is TGCGCCAGCAGCGGCAGCCACAACACTGAAGCTTTCTTT.

The table lists this clonotype with a count of one. The chain employs TRBV20-1 and TRBJ2-3; D may match TRBD1 or TRBD2 (5 bases each). Trimming shortened V by 1 base and J by 6 bases, and 20 bases separated the two germline ends. This CDR3 is built from 16 residues. CDR1 is DFQATT, CDR2 SNEGSKA, per germline (reference sequence). This chain's CDR3 is CSARGLVGVGGDTQYF. The CDR3 DNA is TGCAGTGCTAGAGGACTCGTAGGGGTTGGCGGGGATACGCAGTATTTT.

In this sample, this clonotype turned up a few times. The chain is built from TRBV7-9 and TRBJ2-7; the match to TRBD2 covers 13 bases. The CDR3 extends over 15 amino acids. Germline CDR1 reads SEHNR; CDR2 reads FQNEAQ (reference sequence). Trimming took 5 bases from V and 6 from J; bases not matched to a gene: 7. The CDR3 DNA is TGTGCCAGCAGCCTAACTAGCGGGAGGGAATCCGAGCAGTACTTC. Translating gives CASSLTSGRESEQYF.

Only a few counts were recorded for this clonotype. The chain has TRBV4-1 and TRBJ1-1, with D tentatively TRBD1 (5 bases). This CDR3 has 15 residues. Germline V gene lookup returns CDR1 MGHRA and CDR2 YSYEKL. V gave up 4 bases and J gave up 2 bases, with 14 bases separating them. Here the CDR3 DNA reads TGCGCCAGCAGCCCCATTTGGGGGAAAAACACTGAAGCTTTCTTT. It translates to CASSPIWGKNTEAFF.

Only a few counts were recorded for this clonotype. The chain combines TRBV27 with TRBJ1-1; D is undetermined. CDR1 is MNHEY, CDR2 SMNVEV, per germline (reference sequence). Trimming removed 3 bases at V and 5 bases at J, with 13 bases between. The CDR3 has 14 residues. CDR3 sequence (DNA): TGTGCCAGCAGTTTGGCGTCCCTAGGGACTGAAGCTTTCTTT. As protein: CASSLASLGTEAFF.

There are a few counts of this clonotype. The chain is built from TRBV6-5 and TRBJ2-1, with 8 bases identical to TRBD2. This CDR3 has 16 residues. CDR1 MNHEY and CDR2 SVGAGI come from the germline V gene. With 0 bases clipped from V and 6 bases from J, the junction kept 7 bases outside the gene matches. The CDR3, as DNA: TGTGCCAGCAGTTACTCGACCAGCGGGGGCCGCAATGAGCAGTTCTTC. It specifies CASSYSTSGGRNEQFF.

The V gene is TRBV20-1, the J gene TRBJ1-1, with D uncertain. V was cut by 3 bases and J by 10 bases, with 15 bases left in between. The germline CDR1 and CDR2 sequences are DFQATT and SNEGSKA (reference sequence). The CDR3 totals 12 residues. The CDR3 nucleotides read TGCAGTGCTAGGAATCAGCCGGAGTTAGCTTTCTTT. Encoded protein: CSARNQPELAFF.

V usage is TRBV12-3 or TRBV12-4 and J usage is TRBJ2-3; possibly TRBD2 for D (5 bases). The CDR3 has 14 residues. The V end lost 3 bases, the J end lost 4 bases, and 11 bases lay between the germline ends. The CDR3 DNA reads as TGTGCCAGCAGTTTTGGGGAGATAGCAGATACGCAGTATTTT. Translated: CASSFGEIADTQYF.

The chain recombines TRBV27 with TRBJ2-5; TRBD2 is a possible D gene (6 bases). The CDR3 totals 19 residues. The germline V and J ends were trimmed by 1 base and 2 bases, with 23 bases remaining between them. From germline, CDR1 is MNHEY and CDR2 SMNVEV (reference sequence). DNA for the CDR3: TGTGCCAGCAGTTTATGGGAGGAGCGGGCGGGGAGGCTTCAAGAGACCCAGTACTTC. Amino acid sequence: CASSLWEERAGRLQETQYF.

The chain is built from TRBV5-1 and TRBJ2-5; perhaps D is TRBD1 or TRBD2 (5 bases each). Trimming shortened V by 3 bases and J by 4 bases, and 19 bases separated the two germline ends. The CDR3 is made up of 16 amino acids. Germline V gene lookup returns CDR1 SGHRS and CDR2 YFSETQ. The CDR3 DNA reads as TGCGCCAGCAGCTCTGCCCCCGGGACGGCGGGAGAGACCCAGTACTTC. Translating it yields CASSSAPGTAGETQYF.

This clonotype came up many times. The chain joins TRBV12-3 or TRBV12-4 to TRBJ2-7, with 8 bases that match TRBD2. Germline trimming cut 6 bases from V and 3 bases from J; bases unmatched to any gene: 4. The CDR3 contains 13 residues. The CDR3: CASRTSGSYEQYF. The DNA for the CDR3 is TGTGCCAGCAGGACAAGCGGGAGCTACGAGCAGTACTTC.

In its sample, this clonotype was seen once. V usage is TRBV12-3 or TRBV12-4 and J usage is TRBJ1-1; no firm D call. The CDR3 is 15 amino acids. Trimming pared 8 bases from V and 0 bases from J, leaving 16 bases between. The CDR3 nucleotides are TGTGCCAGCTGTACCCCTAGCCAGGTGAACACTGAAGCTTTCTTT. Translated, it gives CASCTPSQVNTEAFF.

This sequence joins TRBV7-9 and TRBJ2-4; the D gene is possibly TRBD1 (6 bases). This CDR3 spans 13 amino acids. Germline loops: CDR1 SEHNR, CDR2 FQNEAQ (reference sequence). V dropped 5 bases and J dropped 13 bases, with 18 bases sitting between them. The CDR3 reads CASSLRDISEQYF. The CDR3 DNA reads TGTGCCAGCAGCCTTAGGGACATCTCGGAGCAGTACTTC.

The chain joins TRBV2 to TRBJ2-1; D gene unclear. The CDR3 is made up of 14 amino acids. CDR1 is SNHLY, CDR2 FYNNEI, per germline. The V end lost 9 bases, the J end lost 5 bases, and 17 bases lay between the germline ends. The CDR3 spells CARTWIFAHNEQFF. The CDR3 DNA follows: TGTGCCAGGACGTGGATATTTGCCCACAATGAGCAGTTCTTC.